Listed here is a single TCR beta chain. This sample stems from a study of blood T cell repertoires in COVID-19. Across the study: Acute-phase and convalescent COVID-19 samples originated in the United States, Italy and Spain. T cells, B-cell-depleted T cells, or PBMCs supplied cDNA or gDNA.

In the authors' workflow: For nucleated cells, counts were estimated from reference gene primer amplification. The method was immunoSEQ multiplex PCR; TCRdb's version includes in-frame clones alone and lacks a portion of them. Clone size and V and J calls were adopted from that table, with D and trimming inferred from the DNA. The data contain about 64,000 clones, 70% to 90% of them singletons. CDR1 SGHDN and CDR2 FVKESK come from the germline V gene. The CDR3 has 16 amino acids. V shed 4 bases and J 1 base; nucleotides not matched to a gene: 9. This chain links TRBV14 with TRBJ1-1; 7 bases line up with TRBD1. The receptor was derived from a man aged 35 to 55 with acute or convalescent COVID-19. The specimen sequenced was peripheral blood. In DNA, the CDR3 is TGTGCCAGCAGCCGCGACACAGGGGTGACGAACACTGAAGCTTTCTTT. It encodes CASSRDTGVTNTEAFF.